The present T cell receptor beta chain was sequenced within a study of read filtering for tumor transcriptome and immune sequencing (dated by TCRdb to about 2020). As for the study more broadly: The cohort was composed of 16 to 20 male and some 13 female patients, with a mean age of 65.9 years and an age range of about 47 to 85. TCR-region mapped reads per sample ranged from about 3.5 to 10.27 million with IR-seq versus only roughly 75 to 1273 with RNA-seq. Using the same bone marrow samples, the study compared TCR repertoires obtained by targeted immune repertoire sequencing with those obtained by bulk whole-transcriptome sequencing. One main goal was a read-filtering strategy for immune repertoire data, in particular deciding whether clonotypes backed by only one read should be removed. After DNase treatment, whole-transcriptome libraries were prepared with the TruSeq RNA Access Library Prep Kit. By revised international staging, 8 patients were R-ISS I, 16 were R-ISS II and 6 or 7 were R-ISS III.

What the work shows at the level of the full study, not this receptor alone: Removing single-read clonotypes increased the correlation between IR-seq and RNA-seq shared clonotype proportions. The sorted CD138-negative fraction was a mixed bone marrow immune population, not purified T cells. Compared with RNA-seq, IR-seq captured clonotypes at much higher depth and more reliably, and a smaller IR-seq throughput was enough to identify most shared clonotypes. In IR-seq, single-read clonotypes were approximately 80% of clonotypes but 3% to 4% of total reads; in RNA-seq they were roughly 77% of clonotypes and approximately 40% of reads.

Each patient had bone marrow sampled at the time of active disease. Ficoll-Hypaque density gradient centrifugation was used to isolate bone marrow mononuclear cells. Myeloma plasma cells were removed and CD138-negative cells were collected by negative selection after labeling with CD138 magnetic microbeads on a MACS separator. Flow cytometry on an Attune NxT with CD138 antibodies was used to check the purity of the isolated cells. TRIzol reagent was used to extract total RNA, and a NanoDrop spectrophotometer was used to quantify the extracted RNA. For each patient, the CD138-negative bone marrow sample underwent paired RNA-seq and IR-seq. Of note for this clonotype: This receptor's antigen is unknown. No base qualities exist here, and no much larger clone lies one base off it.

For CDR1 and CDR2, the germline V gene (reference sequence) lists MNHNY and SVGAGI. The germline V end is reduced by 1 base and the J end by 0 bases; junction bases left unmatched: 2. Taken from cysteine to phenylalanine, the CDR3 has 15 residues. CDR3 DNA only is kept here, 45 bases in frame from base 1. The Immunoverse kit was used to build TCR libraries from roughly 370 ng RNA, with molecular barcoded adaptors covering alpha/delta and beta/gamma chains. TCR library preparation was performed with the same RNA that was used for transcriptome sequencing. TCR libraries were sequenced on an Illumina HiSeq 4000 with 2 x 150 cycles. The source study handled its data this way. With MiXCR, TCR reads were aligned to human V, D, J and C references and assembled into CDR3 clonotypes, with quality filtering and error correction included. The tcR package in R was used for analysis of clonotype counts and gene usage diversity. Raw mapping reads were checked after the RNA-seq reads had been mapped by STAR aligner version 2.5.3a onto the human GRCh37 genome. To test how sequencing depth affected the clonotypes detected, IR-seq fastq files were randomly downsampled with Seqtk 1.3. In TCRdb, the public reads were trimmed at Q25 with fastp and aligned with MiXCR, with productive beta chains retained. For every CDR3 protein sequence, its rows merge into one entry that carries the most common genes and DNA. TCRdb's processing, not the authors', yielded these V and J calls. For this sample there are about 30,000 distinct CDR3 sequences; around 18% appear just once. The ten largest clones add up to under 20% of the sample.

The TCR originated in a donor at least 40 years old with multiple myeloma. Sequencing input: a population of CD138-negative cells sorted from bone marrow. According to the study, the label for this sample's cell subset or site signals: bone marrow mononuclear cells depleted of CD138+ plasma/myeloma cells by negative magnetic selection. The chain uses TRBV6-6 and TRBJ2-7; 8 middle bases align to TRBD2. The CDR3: CASSYLSGSSYEQYF. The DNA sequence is TGTGCCAGCAGTTACTTGAGCGGGAGCTCCTACGAGCAGTACTTC.